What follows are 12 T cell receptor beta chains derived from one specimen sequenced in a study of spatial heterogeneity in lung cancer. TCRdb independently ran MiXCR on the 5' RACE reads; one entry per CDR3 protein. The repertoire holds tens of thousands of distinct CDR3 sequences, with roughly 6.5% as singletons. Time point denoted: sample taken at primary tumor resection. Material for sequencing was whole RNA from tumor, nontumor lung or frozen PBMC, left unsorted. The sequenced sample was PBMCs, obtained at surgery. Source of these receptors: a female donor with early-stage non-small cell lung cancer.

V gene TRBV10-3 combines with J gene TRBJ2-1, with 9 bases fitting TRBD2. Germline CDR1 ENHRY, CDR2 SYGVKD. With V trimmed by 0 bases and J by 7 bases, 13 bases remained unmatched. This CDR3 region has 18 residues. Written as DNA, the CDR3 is TGTGCCATCAGTGAGTCGGCGGGGCTAGCGGGGACTCGAAATGAGCAGTTCTTC. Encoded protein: CAISESAGLAGTRNEQFF.

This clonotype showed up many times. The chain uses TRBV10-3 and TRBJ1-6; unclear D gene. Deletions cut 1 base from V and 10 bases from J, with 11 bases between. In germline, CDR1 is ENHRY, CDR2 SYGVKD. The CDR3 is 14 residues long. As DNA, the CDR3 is TGTGCCATCAGTGAGTGGTCAGCAGAGTCACCCCTCCACTTT. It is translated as CAISEWSAESPLHF.

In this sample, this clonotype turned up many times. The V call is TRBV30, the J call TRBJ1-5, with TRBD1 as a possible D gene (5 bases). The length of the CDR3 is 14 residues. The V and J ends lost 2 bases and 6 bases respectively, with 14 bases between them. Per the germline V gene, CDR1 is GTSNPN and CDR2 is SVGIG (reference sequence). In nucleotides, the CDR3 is TGTGCCTGGAGTCTGAGGGGTGGAAGTCAGCCCCAGCATTTT. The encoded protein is CAWSLRGGSQPQHF.

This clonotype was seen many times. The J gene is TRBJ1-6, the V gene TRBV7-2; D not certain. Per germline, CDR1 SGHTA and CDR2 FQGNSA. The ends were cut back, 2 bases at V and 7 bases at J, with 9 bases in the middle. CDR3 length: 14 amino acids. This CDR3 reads CASSLMPENSPLHF. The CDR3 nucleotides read TGTGCCAGCAGCTTAATGCCAGAAAATTCACCCCTCCACTTT. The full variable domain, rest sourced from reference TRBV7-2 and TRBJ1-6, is GAGVSQSPSNKVTEKGKDVELRCDPISGHTALYWYRQSLGQGLEFLIYFQGNSAPDKSGLPSDRFSAERTGGSVSTLTIQRTQQEDSAVYLCASSLMPENSPLHFGNGTRLTVT.

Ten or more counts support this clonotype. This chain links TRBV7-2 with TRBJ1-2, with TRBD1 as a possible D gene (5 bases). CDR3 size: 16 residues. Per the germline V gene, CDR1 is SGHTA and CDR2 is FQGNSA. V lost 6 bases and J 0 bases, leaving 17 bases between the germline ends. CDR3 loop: CASRRDGAGTNYGYTF. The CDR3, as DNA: TGTGCCAGCAGACGAGACGGCGCAGGGACTAACTATGGCTACACCTTC. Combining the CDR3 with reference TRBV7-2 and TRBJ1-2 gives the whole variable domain GAGVSQSPSNKVTEKGKDVELRCDPISGHTALYWYRQSLGQGLEFLIYFQGNSAPDKSGLPSDRFSAERTGGSVSTLTIQRTQQEDSAVYLCASRRDGAGTNYGYTFGSGTRLTVV.

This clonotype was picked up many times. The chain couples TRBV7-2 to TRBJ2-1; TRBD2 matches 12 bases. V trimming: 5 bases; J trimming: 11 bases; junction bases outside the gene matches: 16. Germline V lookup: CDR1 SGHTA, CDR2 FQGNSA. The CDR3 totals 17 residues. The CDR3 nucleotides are TGTGCCAGCAGCCATACCGGGCGGCTAGCGGGGGGGCCGCAGCAGTTCTTC. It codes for CASSHTGRLAGGPQQFF.

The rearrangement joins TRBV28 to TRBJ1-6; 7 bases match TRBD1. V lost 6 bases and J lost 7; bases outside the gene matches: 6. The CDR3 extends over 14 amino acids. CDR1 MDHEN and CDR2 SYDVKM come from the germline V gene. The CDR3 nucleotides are TGTGCCAGCAGGCCGGGACAGCCAAATTCACCCCTCCACTTT. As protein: CASRPGQPNSPLHF.

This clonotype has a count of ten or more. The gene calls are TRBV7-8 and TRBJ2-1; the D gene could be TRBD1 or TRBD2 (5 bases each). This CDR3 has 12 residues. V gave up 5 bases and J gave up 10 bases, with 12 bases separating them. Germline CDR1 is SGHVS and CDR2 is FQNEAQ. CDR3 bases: TGTGCCAGCAGCCCCGGGACGCACGAGCAGTTCTTC. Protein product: CASSPGTHEQFF.

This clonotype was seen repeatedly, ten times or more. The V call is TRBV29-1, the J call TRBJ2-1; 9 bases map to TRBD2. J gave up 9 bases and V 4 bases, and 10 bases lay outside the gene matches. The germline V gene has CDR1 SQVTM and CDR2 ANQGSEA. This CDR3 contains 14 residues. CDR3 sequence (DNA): TGCAGCGTTGCGACTAGCGGAGATATGAGTGAGCAGTTCTTC. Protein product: CSVATSGDMSEQFF.

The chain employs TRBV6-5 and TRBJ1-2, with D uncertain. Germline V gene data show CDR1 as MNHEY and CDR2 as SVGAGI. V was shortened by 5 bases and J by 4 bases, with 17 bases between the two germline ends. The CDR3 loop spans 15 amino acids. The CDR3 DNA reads TGTGCCAGCAGTCCTCAATCGGGTTCTAGCTATGGCTACACCTTC. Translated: CASSPQSGSSYGYTF.

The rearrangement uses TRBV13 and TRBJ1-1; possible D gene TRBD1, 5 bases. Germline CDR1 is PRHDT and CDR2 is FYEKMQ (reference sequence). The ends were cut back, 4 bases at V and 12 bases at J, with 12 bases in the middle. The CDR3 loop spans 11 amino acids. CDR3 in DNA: TGTGCCAGCAGCTACCGGGGGGTACCTTTCTTT. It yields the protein CASSYRGVPFF.

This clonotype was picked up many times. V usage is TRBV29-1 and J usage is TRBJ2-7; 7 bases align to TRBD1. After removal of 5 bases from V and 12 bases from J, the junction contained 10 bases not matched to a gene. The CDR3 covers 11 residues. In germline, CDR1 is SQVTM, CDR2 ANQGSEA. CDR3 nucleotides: TGCAGCGTTCTTAACGGGACAGAGAGGTACTTC. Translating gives CSVLNGTERYF.